These 23 T cell receptor beta chains share one sample of origin, sequenced in a study of cytomegalovirus exposure and HLA in healthy donors. The PCR used 60 Vbeta and 13 Jbeta primers. Some clones are missing from TCRdb's copy, which holds only in-frame ones; the method was immunoSEQ multiplex PCR. The data contain fewer than 150,000 clones, around 80% of them singletons. Sequenced sample: PBMCs. The receptors here all came from a man aged 25-45 years in good health and CMV-seronegative.

The chain recombines TRBV5-1 with TRBJ2-7; no clear D. The CDR3 has 15 residues. CDR1 is SGHRS, CDR2 YFSETQ, per germline. The V and J ends lost 2 bases and 2 bases respectively, with 14 bases between them. This CDR3 is CASSFSSHATYEQYF. CDR3 bases: TGCGCCAGCAGCTTTAGCTCACACGCCACCTACGAGCAGTACTTC.

This clone was counted only a few times. The chain employs TRBV6-6 and TRBJ1-1; possibly TRBD1 for D (5 bases). The germline V and J ends were trimmed by 5 bases and 1 base, with 11 bases remaining between them. This CDR3 is built from 14 residues. The V gene's germline CDR1 is MNHNY and CDR2 SVGAGI (reference sequence). CDR3 amino acids: CASSHSTENTEAFF. CDR3 sequence (DNA): TGTGCCAGCAGTCATTCGACAGAGAACACTGAAGCTTTCTTT.

The J gene is TRBJ1-1, the V gene TRBV28, with D tentatively TRBD1 (5 bases). The CDR3 loop spans 15 amino acids. Germline V gene sequence: CDR1 MDHEN, CDR2 SYDVKM. V was cut by 6 bases and J by 2 bases, with 16 bases left in between. The CDR3 coding sequence is TGTGCCAGCAGAAAGGCGAGGAGGGGAAACACTGAAGCTTTCTTT. As protein: CASRKARRGNTEAFF.

J is TRBJ2-1 and V is TRBV29-1; tentatively, D is TRBD2 (6 bases). Germline lookup yields CDR1 SQVTM and CDR2 ANQGSEA. The CDR3 consists of 14 residues. Trimming took off 4 bases at V and 1 base at J, with 11 bases between the two ends. The CDR3 loop is CSVGGGDSYNEQFF. CDR3 bases: TGCAGCGTTGGGGGCGGGGATTCCTACAATGAGCAGTTCTTC.

The V gene is TRBV28, the J gene TRBJ2-5, with 9 bases fitting TRBD2. The trim removed 3 bases at V and 3 bases at J, leaving 8 bases unmatched. This CDR3 spans 16 amino acids. Germline lookup yields CDR1 MDHEN and CDR2 SYDVKM. The CDR3 bases are TGTGCCAGCAGTTTTAAAGCGGGGGGCTTAAAAGAGACCCAGTACTTC. It encodes CASSFKAGGLKETQYF.

The J gene is TRBJ1-2, the V gene TRBV28; possibly TRBD1 for D (6 bases). This CDR3 is 16 amino acids long. Germline-derived CDR1 and CDR2 are MDHEN and SYDVKM. V was shortened by 4 bases and J by 4 bases, with 19 bases between the two germline ends. The chain's CDR3 is CASSWGEGRGIYGYTF. The DNA of the CDR3 is TGTGCCAGCAGTTGGGGGGAGGGCAGGGGAATCTATGGCTACACCTTC.

The gene calls are TRBV29-1 and TRBJ2-7; TRBD1 matches at 9 bases. Losses at the gene ends were 7 bases for V and 4 bases for J; bases not matched to a gene: 32. CDR3 length equals 21 residues. CDR1 is SQVTM, CDR2 ANQGSEA, per germline. CDR3 residues: CSDPSRLVLGTGSNLGYEQYF. The CDR3 DNA is TGCAGCGACCCCTCAAGGTTGGTCCTTGGGACAGGGAGCAATTTAGGGTACGAGCAGTACTTC.

The rearrangement uses TRBV6-1 and TRBJ1-5; D is possibly TRBD1 (5 bases). V was cut by 3 bases and J by 2 bases, with 11 bases left in between. The length of the CDR3 is 15 residues. Germline V CDR1 and CDR2: MNHNS, SASEGT. The CDR3 here is CASSDVQGRNQPQHF. The CDR3 DNA reads as TGTGCCAGCAGTGACGTCCAGGGCCGCAATCAGCCCCAGCATTTT.

The rearrangement uses TRBV4-1 and TRBJ2-3, with a weak D call TRBD1 (6 bases). The V end lost 2 bases, the J end lost 1 base, and 13 bases lay between the germline ends. The CDR3 spans 16 residues. In germline, CDR1 is MGHRA, CDR2 YSYEKL. CDR3 region: CASSQNRARGTDTQYF. The CDR3, as DNA: TGCGCCAGCAGCCAAAACAGGGCTCGAGGCACAGATACGCAGTATTTT.

This clone appeared a single time. The V and J genes are TRBV19 and TRBJ2-7; 8 bases match TRBD2. From germline, CDR1 is LNHDA and CDR2 SQIVND (reference sequence). V lost 3 bases, J lost 2 bases, and 6 bases stayed unmatched. This CDR3 region has 15 residues. CDR3 nucleotide sequence: TGTGCCAGTAGTATCGGGAGCGGGAGCCCCTACGAGCAGTACTTC. Protein: CASSIGSGSPYEQYF.

CDR3 residues: CASSRTGSNQPQHF. For the CDR3, the DNA is TGTGCCAGCAGCAGGACAGGGAGCAATCAGCCCCAGCATTTT. The rearrangement links TRBV7-9 to TRBJ1-5; 8 bases are shared with TRBD1. The CDR3 extends over 14 amino acids. The ends lost 5 bases at V and 1 base at J; junction bases unmatched: 1. Germline loops: CDR1 SEHNR, CDR2 FQNEAQ (reference sequence).

The chain combines TRBV18 with TRBJ2-7; TRBD1 might be the D (5 bases). Germline-derived CDR1 and CDR2 are KGHSH and LQKENI. The V and J ends lost 5 bases and 5 bases respectively, with 13 bases between them. The CDR3 has 13 amino acids. Here the CDR3 reads CASSSTVPDEQYF. The CDR3 DNA reads as TGTGCCAGCTCATCGACAGTTCCGGACGAGCAGTACTTC.

The V call is TRBV10-3, the J call TRBJ2-5; D ambiguous. This CDR3 spans 11 amino acids. Per the germline V gene, CDR1 is ENHRY and CDR2 is SYGVKD. Trimming removed 4 bases at V and 5 bases at J, with 5 bases between. The CDR3 sequence: CAISVGETQYF. The CDR3 DNA is TGTGCCATCAGTGTCGGGGAGACCCAGTACTTC.

The V gene is TRBV10-3, the J gene TRBJ2-3, with a tentative D call TRBD2 (5 bases). The length of the CDR3 is 14 residues. Looked up from germline, CDR1 is ENHRY and CDR2 is SYGVKD. V lost 2 bases to trimming and J lost 2 bases, with 8 bases between them. The chain's CDR3 is CAISEEGTTDTQYF. CDR3 sequence (DNA): TGTGCCATCAGTGAGGAGGGTACCACAGATACGCAGTATTTT.

V usage is TRBV6-1 and J usage is TRBJ1-4, with D perhaps TRBD1 (5 bases). This CDR3 spans 14 amino acids. V was clipped by 8 bases and J by 5 bases, with 15 bases between them. Germline V lookup: CDR1 MNHNS, CDR2 SASEGT. The CDR3 DNA sequence: TGTGCCAGCTTCTCTACTTGGGGCAATGAAAAACTGTTTTTT. As protein: CASFSTWGNEKLFF.

The chain couples TRBV5-1 to TRBJ2-7; 9 nucleotides align to TRBD2. The V segment lost 1 base and the J segment 3 bases; nucleotides outside the gene matches: 5. The V gene's germline CDR1 is SGHRS and CDR2 YFSETQ. The CDR3 totals 15 residues. The CDR3 loop is CASSLTAGGGYEQYF. In DNA, the CDR3 is TGCGCCAGCAGCTTGACGGCGGGAGGGGGCTACGAGCAGTACTTC.

The rearrangement uses TRBV2 and TRBJ1-1, with D possibly TRBD1 on 6 matching bases. The CDR3 is made up of 14 amino acids. Trimming stripped 7 bases from V and 0 bases from J, with 12 bases between. Germline V gene lookup returns CDR1 SNHLY and CDR2 FYNNEI. As DNA, the CDR3 is TGTGCCAGCACACTAACAGGGATGAACACTGAAGCTTTCTTT. It encodes CASTLTGMNTEAFF.

This chain uses TRBV5-1 with TRBJ2-5; 11 bases are a match to TRBD2. The germline CDR1 and CDR2 sequences are SGHRS and YFSETQ. V lost 3 bases to trimming and J lost 3 bases; unmatched junction nucleotides: 7. The CDR3 contains 16 residues. The CDR3 DNA reads TGCGCCAGCAGCTCCAGACCGGGACTAGCGGAAGAGACCCAGTACTTC. Translated, it gives CASSSRPGLAEETQYF.

CDR3 sequence (DNA): TGTGCCAGCAGCTCACAGTGGGAGAAAAACACCATATATTTT. This codes for CASSSQWEKNTIYF. This chain links TRBV27 with TRBJ1-3; no reliable D call. CDR3 length equals 14 residues. From germline, CDR1 is MNHEY and CDR2 SMNVEV (reference sequence). The V gene lost 6 bases and the J gene lost 6 bases, with 15 bases spanning the gap.

The chain employs TRBV4-1 and TRBJ1-3, with a weak D call TRBD1 (5 bases). Germline V CDR1 and CDR2: MGHRA, YSYEKL. V lost 4 bases and J 8 bases, leaving 15 bases between the germline ends. The CDR3 is made up of 14 amino acids. CDR3 bases: TGCGCCAGCAGCCCCCCCGGCAGGGCTGACACCATATATTTT. This encodes CASSPPGRADTIYF.

This chain uses TRBV5-6 with TRBJ2-3, with TRBD2 as a possible D gene (5 bases). Trimming stripped 2 bases from V and 2 bases from J, with 18 bases between. CDR3 length: 17 amino acids. Germline V gives CDR1 SGHDT, CDR2 YYEEEE. The CDR3 protein is CASSFIFGGLNTDTQYF. The CDR3 coding sequence is TGTGCCAGCAGCTTTATTTTTGGCGGACTTAACACAGATACGCAGTATTTT.

The V and J genes are TRBV28 and TRBJ2-3, with D possibly being TRBD2 (5 bases). The V gene's germline CDR1 is MDHEN and CDR2 SYDVKM. V gave up 5 bases and J gave up 0 bases, with 12 bases separating them. The CDR3 is 15 amino acids. The CDR3 sequence is CASSAKRTSTDTQYF. The CDR3 DNA sequence: TGTGCCAGCAGTGCGAAAAGGACTAGCACAGATACGCAGTATTTT. Using reference TRBV28 and TRBJ2-3 for the parts outside the CDR3, the full variable domain is DVKVTQSSRYLVKRTGEKVFLECVQDMDHENMFWYRQDPGLGLRLIYFSYDVKMKEKGDIPEGYSVSREKKERFSLILESASTNQTSMYLCASSAKRTSTDTQYFGPGTRLTVL.

The J gene is TRBJ2-7, the V gene TRBV13; 9 bases fit TRBD2. J lost 3 bases, V lost 2 bases, and 5 bases had no gene match. The CDR3 length is 15 residues. Germline values: CDR1 PRHDT, CDR2 FYEKMQ (reference sequence). The CDR3 is CASSLSLAGLYEQYF. In DNA form, the CDR3 reads TGTGCCAGCAGCTTATCCCTAGCGGGGCTCTACGAGCAGTACTTC.